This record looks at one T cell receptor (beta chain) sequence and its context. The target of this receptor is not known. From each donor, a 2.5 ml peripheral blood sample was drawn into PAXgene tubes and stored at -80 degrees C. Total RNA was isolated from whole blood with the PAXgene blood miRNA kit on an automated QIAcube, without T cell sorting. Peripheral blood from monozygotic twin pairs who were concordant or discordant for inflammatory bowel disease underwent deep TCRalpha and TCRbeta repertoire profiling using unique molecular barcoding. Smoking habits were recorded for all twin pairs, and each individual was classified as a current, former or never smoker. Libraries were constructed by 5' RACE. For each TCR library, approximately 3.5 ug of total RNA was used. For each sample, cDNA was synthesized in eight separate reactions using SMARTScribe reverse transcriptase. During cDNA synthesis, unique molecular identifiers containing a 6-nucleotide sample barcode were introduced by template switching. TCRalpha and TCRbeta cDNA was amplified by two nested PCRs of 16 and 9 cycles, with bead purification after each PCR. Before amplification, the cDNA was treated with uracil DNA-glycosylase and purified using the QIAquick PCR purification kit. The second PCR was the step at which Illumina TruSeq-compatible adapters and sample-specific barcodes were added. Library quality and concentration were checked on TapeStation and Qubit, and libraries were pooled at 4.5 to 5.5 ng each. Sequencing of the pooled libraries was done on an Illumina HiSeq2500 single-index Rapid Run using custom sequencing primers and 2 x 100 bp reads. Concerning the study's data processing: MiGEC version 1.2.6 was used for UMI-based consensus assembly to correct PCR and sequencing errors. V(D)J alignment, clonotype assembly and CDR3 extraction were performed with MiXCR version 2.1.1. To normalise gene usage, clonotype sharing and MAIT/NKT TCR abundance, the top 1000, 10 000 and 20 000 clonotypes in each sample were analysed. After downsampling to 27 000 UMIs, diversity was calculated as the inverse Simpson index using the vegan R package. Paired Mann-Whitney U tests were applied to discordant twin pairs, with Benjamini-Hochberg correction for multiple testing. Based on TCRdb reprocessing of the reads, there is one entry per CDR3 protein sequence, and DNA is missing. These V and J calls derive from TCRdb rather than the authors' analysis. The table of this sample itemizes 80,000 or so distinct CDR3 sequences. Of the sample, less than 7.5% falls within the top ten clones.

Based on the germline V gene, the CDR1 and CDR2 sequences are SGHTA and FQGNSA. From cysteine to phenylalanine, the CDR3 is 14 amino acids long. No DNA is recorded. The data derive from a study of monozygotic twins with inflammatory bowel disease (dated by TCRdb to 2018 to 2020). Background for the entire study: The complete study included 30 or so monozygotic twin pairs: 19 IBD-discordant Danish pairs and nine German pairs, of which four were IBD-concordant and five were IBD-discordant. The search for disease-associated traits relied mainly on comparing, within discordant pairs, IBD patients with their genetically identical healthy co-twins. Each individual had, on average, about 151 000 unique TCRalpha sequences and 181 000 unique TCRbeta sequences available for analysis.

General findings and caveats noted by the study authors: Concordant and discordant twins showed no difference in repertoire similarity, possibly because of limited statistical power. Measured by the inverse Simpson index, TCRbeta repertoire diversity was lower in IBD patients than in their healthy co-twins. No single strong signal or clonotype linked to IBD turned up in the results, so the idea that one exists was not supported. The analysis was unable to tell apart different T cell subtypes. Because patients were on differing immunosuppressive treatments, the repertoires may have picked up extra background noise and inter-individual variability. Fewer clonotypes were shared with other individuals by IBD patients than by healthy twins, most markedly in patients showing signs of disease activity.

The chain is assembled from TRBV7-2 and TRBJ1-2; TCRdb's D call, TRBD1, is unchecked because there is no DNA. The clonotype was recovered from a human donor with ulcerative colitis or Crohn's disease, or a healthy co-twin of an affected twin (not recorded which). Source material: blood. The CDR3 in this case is CASSRPGSNYGYTF. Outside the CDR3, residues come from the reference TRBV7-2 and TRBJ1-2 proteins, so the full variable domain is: GAGVSQSPSNKVTEKGKDVELRCDPISGHTALYWYRQSLGQGLEFLIYFQGNSAPDKSGLPSDRFSAERTGGSVSTLTIQRTQQEDSAVYLCASSRPGSNYGYTFGSGTRLTVV.